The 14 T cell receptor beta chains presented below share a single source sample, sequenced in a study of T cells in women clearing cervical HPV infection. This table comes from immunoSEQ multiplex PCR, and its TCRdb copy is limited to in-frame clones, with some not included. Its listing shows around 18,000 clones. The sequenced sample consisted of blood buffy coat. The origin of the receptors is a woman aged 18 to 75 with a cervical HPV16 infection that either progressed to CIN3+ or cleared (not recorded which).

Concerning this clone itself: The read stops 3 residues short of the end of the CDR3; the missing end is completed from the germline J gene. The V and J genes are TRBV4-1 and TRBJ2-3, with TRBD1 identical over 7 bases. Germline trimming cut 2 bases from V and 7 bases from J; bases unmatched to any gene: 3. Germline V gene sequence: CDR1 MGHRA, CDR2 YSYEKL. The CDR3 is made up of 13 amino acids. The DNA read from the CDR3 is TGCGCCAGCAGCCAAACACAGGGGAATACG. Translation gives CASSQTQGNT. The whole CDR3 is CASSQTQGNTQYF.

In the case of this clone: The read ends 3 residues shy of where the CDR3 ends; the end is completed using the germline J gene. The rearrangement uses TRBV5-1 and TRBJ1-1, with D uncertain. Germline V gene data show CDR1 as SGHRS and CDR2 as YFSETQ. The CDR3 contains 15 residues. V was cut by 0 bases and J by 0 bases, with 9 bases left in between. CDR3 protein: CASSLGQVVNTEAFF. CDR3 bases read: TGCGCCAGCAGCTTGGGGCAGGTTGTGAACACTGAA.

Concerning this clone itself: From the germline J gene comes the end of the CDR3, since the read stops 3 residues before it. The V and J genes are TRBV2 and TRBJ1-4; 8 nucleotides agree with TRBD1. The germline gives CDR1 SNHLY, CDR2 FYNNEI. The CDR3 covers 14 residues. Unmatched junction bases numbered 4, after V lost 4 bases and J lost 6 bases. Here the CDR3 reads CASSGTGPYEKLFF. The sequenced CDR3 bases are TGTGCCAGCAGTGGGACAGGGCCCTATGAAAAA.

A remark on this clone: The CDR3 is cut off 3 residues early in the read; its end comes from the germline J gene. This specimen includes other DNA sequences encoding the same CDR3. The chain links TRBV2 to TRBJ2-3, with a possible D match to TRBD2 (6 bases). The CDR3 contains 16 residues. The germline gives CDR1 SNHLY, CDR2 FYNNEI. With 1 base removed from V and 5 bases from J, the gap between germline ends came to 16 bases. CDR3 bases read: TGTGCCAGCAGTGAAGACGGCCTGGGGGGTCAAGATACG. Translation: CASSEDGLGGQDT. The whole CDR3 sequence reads CASSEDGLGGQDTQYF.

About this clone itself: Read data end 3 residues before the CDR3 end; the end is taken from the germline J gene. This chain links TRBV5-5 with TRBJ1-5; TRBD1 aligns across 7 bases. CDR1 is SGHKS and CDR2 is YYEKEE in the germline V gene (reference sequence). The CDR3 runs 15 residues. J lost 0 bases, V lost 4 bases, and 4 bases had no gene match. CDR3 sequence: CASSPGTDSNQPQHF. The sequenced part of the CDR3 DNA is TGTGCCAGCAGCCCCGGGACAGATAGCAATCAGCCC.

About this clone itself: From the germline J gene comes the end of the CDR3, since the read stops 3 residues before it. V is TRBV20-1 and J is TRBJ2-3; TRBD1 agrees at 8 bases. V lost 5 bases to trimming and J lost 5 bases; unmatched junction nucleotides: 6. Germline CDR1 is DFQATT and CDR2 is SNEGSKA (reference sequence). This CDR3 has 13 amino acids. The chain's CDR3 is CSAAQGAIDTQYF. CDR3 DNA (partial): TGCAGTGCTGCCCAGGGGGCTATAGATACG.

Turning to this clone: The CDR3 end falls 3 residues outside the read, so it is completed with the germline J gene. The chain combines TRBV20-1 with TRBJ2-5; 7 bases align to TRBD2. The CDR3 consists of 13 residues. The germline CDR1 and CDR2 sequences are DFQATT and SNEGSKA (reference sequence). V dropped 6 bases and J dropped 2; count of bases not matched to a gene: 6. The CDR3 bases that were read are TGCAGTGCCTGGGAGGGGTATCAAGAGACC. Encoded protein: CSAWEGYQET. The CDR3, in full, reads CSAWEGYQETQYF.

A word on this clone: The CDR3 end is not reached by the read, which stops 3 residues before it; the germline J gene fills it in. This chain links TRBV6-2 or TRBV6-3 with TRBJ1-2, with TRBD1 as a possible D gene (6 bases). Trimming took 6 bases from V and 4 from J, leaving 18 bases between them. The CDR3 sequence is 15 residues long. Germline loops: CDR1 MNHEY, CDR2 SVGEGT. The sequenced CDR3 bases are TGTGCCAGCAGGGGAACAGGGATAGGACGCTATGGC. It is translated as CASRGTGIGRYG. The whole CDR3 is CASRGTGIGRYGYTF.

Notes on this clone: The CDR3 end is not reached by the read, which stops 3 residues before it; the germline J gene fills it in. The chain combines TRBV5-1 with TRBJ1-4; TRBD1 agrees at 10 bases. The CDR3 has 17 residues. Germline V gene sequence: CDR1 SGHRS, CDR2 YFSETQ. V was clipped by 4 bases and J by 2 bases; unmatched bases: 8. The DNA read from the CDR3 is TGCGCCAGCAGCCTGGGAGGGGGACAGGGGACTAATGAAAAA. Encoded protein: CASSLGGGQGTNEK. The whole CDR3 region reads CASSLGGGQGTNEKLFF.

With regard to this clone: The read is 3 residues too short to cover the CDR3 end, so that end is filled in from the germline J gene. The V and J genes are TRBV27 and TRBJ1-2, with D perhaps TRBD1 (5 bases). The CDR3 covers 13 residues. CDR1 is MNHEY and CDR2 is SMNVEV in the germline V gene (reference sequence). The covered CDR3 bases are TGTGCCAGCAGTTTATCCGGGGGTTGGGGC. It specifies CASSLSGGWG. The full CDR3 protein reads CASSLSGGWGYTF.

Here the CDR3 reads CSARPLTSGSTYEQYF. CDR3 DNA, as far as it was read: TGCAGTGCTAGACCGTTGACTAGCGGCTCTACCTACGAG. V gene TRBV20-1 combines with J gene TRBJ2-7, with TRBD2 identical over 9 bases. From the germline J gene comes the end of the CDR3, since the read stops 3 residues before it. The junction had 10 bases not matched to a gene; V was cut back by 2 bases and J by 2 bases. CDR3 size: 16 residues. CDR1 is DFQATT and CDR2 is SNEGSKA in the germline V gene (reference sequence).

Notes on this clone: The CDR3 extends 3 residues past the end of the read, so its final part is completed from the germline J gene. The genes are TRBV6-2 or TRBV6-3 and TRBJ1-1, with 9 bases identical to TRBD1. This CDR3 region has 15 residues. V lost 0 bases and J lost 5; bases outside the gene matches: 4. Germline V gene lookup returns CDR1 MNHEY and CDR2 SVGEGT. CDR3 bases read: TGTGCCAGCAGTTACTCTGGACAGGGGTGGACTGAA. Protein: CASSYSGQGWTE. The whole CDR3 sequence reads CASSYSGQGWTEAFF.

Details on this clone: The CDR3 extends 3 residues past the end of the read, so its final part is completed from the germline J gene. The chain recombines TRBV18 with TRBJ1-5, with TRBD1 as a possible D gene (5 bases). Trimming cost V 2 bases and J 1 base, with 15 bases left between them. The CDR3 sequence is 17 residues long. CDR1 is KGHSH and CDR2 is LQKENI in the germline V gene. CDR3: CASSPGYGGASNQPQHF. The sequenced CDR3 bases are TGTGCCAGCTCACCAGGATACGGGGGTGCGAGCAATCAGCCC. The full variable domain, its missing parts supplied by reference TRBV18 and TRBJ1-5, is NAGVMQNPRHLVRRRGQEARLRCSPMKGHSHVYWYRQLPEEGLKFMVYLQKENIIDESGMPKERFSAEFPKEGPSILRIQQVVRGDSAAYFCASSPGYGGASNQPQHFGDGTRLSIL.

The sequenced CDR3 bases are TGTGCCAGCTGGGGGGGCGCGGATACTGAA. It yields the protein CASWGGADTE. In full, the CDR3 is CASWGGADTEAFF. This sequence joins TRBV18 and TRBJ1-1; maybe TRBD1 (6 bases). The read finishes 3 residues shy of the CDR3 end, and the germline J gene is used to complete it. Germline-derived CDR1 and CDR2 are KGHSH and LQKENI. The V and J ends lost 7 bases and 5 bases respectively, with 14 bases between them. The CDR3 spans 13 residues.